The 10 T cell receptor beta chains given below trace back to one sample, sequenced in a study of prognosis after radiotherapy for stage I lung cancer. Genomic DNA was subjected to two-round multiplex PCR for amplification of TCR beta CDR3. Initially, in first-round PCR, primers specific to each TRBV and TRBJ gene were used. MiXCR was run by TCRdb on the multiplex PCR reads, yielding one entry per CDR3 protein. Found here are just over 30,000 distinct CDR3 sequences, about 34% of them singletons; the top ten hold 30% to 40%. The material sequenced was PBMCs, taken before or after stereotactic body radiation therapy (not recorded which). These receptors were obtained from a donor aged 50 or older with non-small cell lung cancer.

The chain joins TRBV6-2 or TRBV6-3 to TRBJ1-2, with 10 bases lining up with TRBD1. Trimming cost V 11 bases and J 9 bases; bases outside gene matches: 15. CDR3 length: 14 amino acids. From germline, CDR1 is MNHEY and CDR2 SVGEGT. The chain's CDR3 is CALMLDRGASCYTF. The CDR3 DNA follows: TGTGCCCTCATGCTGGACAGGGGGGCCTCTTGCTACACCTTC.

A remark on this clonotype: At one end, the junction sequence differs from germline, possibly due to a read error. This chain joins TRBV19 and TRBJ2-7; 7 bases are a match to TRBD2. Looked up from germline, CDR1 is LNHDA and CDR2 is SQIVND (reference sequence). There are 15 residues in the CDR3. The CDR3 loop is CASSRIAGGLYEHYF. CDR3 in DNA: TGTGCCAGTAGTAGAATAGCGGGTGGCCTCTACGAGCATTACTTC.

Notes on this clonotype: Without the conserved terminal phenylalanine or tryptophan, this CDR3 likely stems from a read error. No DNA is shown, since the ends of the CDR3 on it are uncertain; the CDR3 is the one TCRdb lists. The genes are TRBV6-2 or TRBV6-3 and TRBJ1-2. The CDR3 is 12 amino acids in total, end residues counted. The germline V gene encodes CDR1 MNHEY and CDR2 SVGEGT. This chain's CDR3 is CASRRSLGGYTL.

This chain connects TRBV18 to TRBJ2-5; TRBD2 might be the D (5 bases). Germline V gene lookup returns CDR1 KGHSH and CDR2 LQKENI. This CDR3 region has 14 residues. Between the trimmed V and J ends, which lost 4 bases and 4 bases, there was a span of 13 bases. CDR3 bases: TGTGCCAGCTCACTGGTCCCGGCGGGAGAGACCCAGTACTTC. As protein: CASSLVPAGETQYF. Complete variable domain (other parts from reference TRBV18 and TRBJ2-5): NAGVMQNPRHLVRRRGQEARLRCSPMKGHSHVYWYRQLPEEGLKFMVYLQKENIIDESGMPKERFSAEFPKEGPSILRIQQVVRGDSAAYFCASSLVPAGETQYFGPGTRLLVL.

Note on this clonotype: One junction end does not reproduce the germline sequence, and a read error may be involved. V gene TRBV27 combines with J gene TRBJ2-7; TRBD2 aligns across 11 bases. CDR1 is MNHEY, CDR2 SMNVEV, per germline (reference sequence). This CDR3 region has 16 residues. CDR3 sequence reads: CASNKLAGVPTREHYF. DNA for the CDR3: TGTGCCAGCAACAAACTAGCGGGGGTACCCACTAGGGAGCATTACTTC.

Ten or more counts support this clonotype. The CDR3 DNA reads as TGTGCCAGCAGCTTAGAGTCTTCTCCTAGCGGGAGGGCCAATGAGCAGTTCTTC. It translates to CASSLESSPSGRANEQFF. The chain combines TRBV11-3 with TRBJ2-1; 12 positions agree with TRBD2. The CDR3 extends over 18 amino acids. Germline trimming cut 0 bases from V and 6 bases from J; bases unmatched to any gene: 9. The germline CDR1 and CDR2 sequences are SGHNT and YENEEA.

This clonotype was recorded many times. The chain joins TRBV27 to TRBJ2-5; D remains ambiguous. Trimming removed 2 bases from V and 4 bases from J, with 2 bases in between. Germline CDR1 and CDR2: MNHEY and SMNVEV (reference sequence). This CDR3 has 11 residues. CDR3 sequence (DNA): TGTGCCAGCAGTTTAATAGAGACCCAGTACTTC. It translates to CASSLIETQYF.

The chain is built from TRBV30 and TRBJ2-7, with 9 bases aligning to TRBD1. V was pared by 7 bases and J by 2 bases, with 12 bases of the junction left unmatched. Germline V gene sequence: CDR1 GTSNPN, CDR2 SVGIG (reference sequence). This CDR3 region has 15 residues. The CDR3 DNA follows: TGTGCCTCCGACCCTCCGGGACAGGGTACCTACGAGCAGTACTTC. This encodes CASDPPGQGTYEQYF.

This clonotype occurred many times. The chain uses TRBV5-1 and TRBJ2-2; 9 bases are a match to TRBD1. The CDR3 sequence is 15 residues long. Germline values: CDR1 SGHRS, CDR2 YFSETQ. V was clipped by 5 bases and J by 6 bases; unmatched bases: 8. The chain's CDR3 is CASRPPGQGSGELFF. CDR3 DNA: TGCGCCAGCAGGCCACCGGGACAGGGCTCCGGGGAGCTGTTTTTT.

This clonotype was counted many times. The chain carries TRBV19 and TRBJ1-2; D perhaps matches TRBD1 (6 bases). Trimming cost V 8 bases and J 4 bases, with 11 bases left between them. The CDR3 has 12 amino acids. Germline CDR1 is LNHDA and CDR2 is SQIVND (reference sequence). CDR3 DNA sequence: TGTGCCAGTCGGGACACCGTCTATGGCTACACCTTC. It specifies CASRDTVYGYTF. Complete variable domain (other parts from reference TRBV19 and TRBJ1-2): DGGITQSPKYLFRKEGQNVTLSCEQNLNHDAMYWYRQDPGQGLRLIYYSQIVNDFQKGDIAEGYSVSREKKESFPLTVTSAQKNPTAFYLCASRDTVYGYTFGSGTRLTVV.